This TCR beta chain was identified during a study of human T cells and chemical hapten exposure listed by TCRdb under 2021. Background for the entire study: For sensitization, 2% DPC in acetone was applied to a 2 cm by 2 cm area of upper inner arm skin. Patients additionally received weekly therapeutic DPC doses to the scalp throughout the approximately 25-week study period. Patch testing was done on the upper back using Finn chambers containing 0.01% DPC, and results were scored after 6 days according to International Contact Dermatitis Research Group standards. The mostly female patient cohort included alopecia areata with under or over 50% scalp involvement, alopecia totalis and alopecia universalis. Libraries were combined into a pool for sequencing, and differences in TCR yield between samples came mainly from small differences in library volumes within the pool. Peripheral blood TCR repertoire changes were tracked in vivo in alopecia patients during primary and secondary sensitization to the hapten diphenylcyclopropenone (DPC). Blood was sampled from patients pre-sensitization (week 0) and at 2, 6 and about 24 weeks after DPC sensitization. For TCR sequencing, blood came from 25 to 35 alopecia patients at anywhere from one to four time points (pre-sensitization, 2, 6 and 24 weeks).

From the cysteine up to the phenylalanine, the CDR3 has a length of 13 residues. Of the read, only the CDR3 DNA is kept; its 39 bases are in frame from base 1. A distance of 10 bases separates the germline ends of V and J, which lose 3 bases and 1 base respectively. CDR1 is given as DFQATT and CDR2 as SNEGSKA, both from the germline V gene (reference sequence). The time point label here, explained by the study, means: pre-sensitization, week 0. Explained via the paper, the treatment or condition label denotes: therapeutic diphenylcyclopropenone sensitization with weekly scalp DPC. At each patch-test visit, blood was drawn before the patch test was applied. Patients were considered eligible if aged 18 to 70, diagnosed with alopecia and deemed suitable for DPC therapy, and patients were excluded if pregnant. Total RNA was isolated from unfractionated whole blood collected in Tempus Blood RNA tubes.

The library was made by RACE. Reads for this sample came from a NextSeq 500. During library preparation, unique molecular identifiers were attached to individual cDNA molecules so that TCRs could be counted quantitatively and reproducibly. For every blood RNA sample, sequencing covered both the TCR alpha and TCR beta chains. For the original study's pipeline: The median number of TCRs per sample was over 95,000, ranging from roughly 20,000 to 700,000. The Decombinator software suite was used to annotate the V, J and CDR3 of the TCR reads. For the PS versus PT1 abundance plots, all samples were subsampled to the same number of TCRs (28,000). TCRs were defined as expanded if absent before sensitization and observed at least eight times at the 2-week time point. TCRdb reprocessed the public reads (quality trimming at Q25 with fastp, clone calling with MiXCR) and kept in-frame beta chains. All rows with the same CDR3 protein become a single entry with the most common DNA and genes. It is TCRdb's table, rather than the study itself, that gives the V and J calls and clone size. The sample yields 300,000 to 400,000 distinct CDR3 sequences; around 5.5% were counted once. Just over 2.5% of the sample lies in the top ten.

The paper as a whole reports these results and caveats: DPC sensitization did not change how many TCRs were above 1 in 1000 frequency, and no evidence was found of alterations in global repertoire structure. Because all patients had alopecia, a presumed autoimmune disease, the immune response of the patients might differ from that of healthy individuals. Repeated subsampling changed both the strength of the expansion versus patch-test correlation and the threshold at which that correlation became significant. Patch test score was positively correlated with the number of PT1 expanded TCRs, with significance at thresholds 8, 16 and 32 but not at 4. Expanded TCRs formed significantly more large CDR3 similarity clusters than pre-sensitization or healthy control sets, consistent with antigen-driven responses.

Ten or more counts support this clonotype. Its antigen has not been determined. No quality values exist for individual bases; no much larger clone is one base distant. This sample comprised whole blood, obtained in connection with sensitization to the hapten diphenylcyclopropenone (DPC). This TCR derives from a woman aged 45 to 65 with alopecia areata. Some clones in this sample may be carry-over from other donors' samples. The rearranged chain carries TRBV20-1 and TRBJ2-7, and the D gene may be TRBD1, 5 bases matching. The bases read TGCAGTGCTAGTCAGGGTTTATCCTACGAGCAGTACTTC. This is translated as CSASQGLSYEQYF.